A selection of T cell receptor beta chains follows, all from one sample in a study of T cells in Graves' hyperthyroidism and ophthalmopathy. Each CDR3 protein gets one entry after TCRdb re-called the multiplex PCR reads with MiXCR. Of hundreds of thousands of distinct CDR3 sequences in the sample, roughly 16% are singletons; the top ten hold 3% to 4%. Sequenced: blood. The receptors come from a woman in her 30s with Graves' hyperthyroidism. Both conserved end residues are part of each CDR3. A D gene is named only where the DNA matches it firmly. Part of the rows lack a size; the others show once, few, many or a class for expanded clones.

j_call: TRBJ1-1
d_call: TRBD1
clone_size: -
v_call: TRBV12-3/TRBV12-4
cdr3_length: 13
cdr3_aa: CASSTRIGRGPFF
cdr3_nt: TGTGCCAGCAGCACTCGGATTGGCAGGGGGCCTTTCTTT

j_call: TRBJ2-5
d_call: -
clone_size: many
v_call: TRBV2
cdr3_length: 14
cdr3_aa: CASSESTTQETQYF
cdr3_nt: TGTGCCAGCAGTGAGTCGACTACCCAAGAGACCCAGTACTTC

j_call: TRBJ2-7
d_call: -
clone_size: many
v_call: TRBV9
cdr3_length: 13
cdr3_aa: CASSAGSSYEQYF
cdr3_nt: TGTGCCAGCAGTGCCGGGAGCTCCTACGAGCAGTACTTC

j_call: TRBJ2-1
d_call: TRBD2
clone_size: many
v_call: TRBV28
cdr3_length: 17
cdr3_aa: CASSVLSGSTPRGEQFF
cdr3_nt: TGTGCCAGCAGTGTTCTCAGCGGGAGTACCCCTCGCGGTGAGCAGTTCTTC

j_call: TRBJ1-1
d_call: -
clone_size: -
v_call: TRBV10-3
cdr3_length: 11
cdr3_aa: CAIRGNTEAFF
cdr3_nt: TGTGCCATCAGGGGGAACACTGAAGCTTTCTTT

j_call: TRBJ2-3
d_call: TRBD2
clone_size: many
v_call: TRBV7-2
cdr3_length: 15
cdr3_aa: CASSSGLGETDTQYF
cdr3_nt: TGTGCCAGCAGCTCCGGACTAGGCGAGACAGATACGCAGTATTTT

j_call: TRBJ2-5
d_call: TRBD2
clone_size: -
v_call: TRBV5-1
cdr3_length: 16
cdr3_aa: CASSLGPTSITETQYF
cdr3_nt: TGCGCCAGCAGCTTGGGGCCGACTAGCATTACGGAGACCCAGTACTTC

j_call: TRBJ1-4
d_call: -
clone_size: few
v_call: TRBV4-2
cdr3_length: 14
cdr3_aa: CASSQDTVLEKLFF
cdr3_nt: TGTGCCAGCAGCCAAGATACAGTTCTTGAAAAACTGTTTTTT

j_call: TRBJ1-1
d_call: -
clone_size: many
v_call: TRBV7-2
cdr3_length: 13
cdr3_aa: CASSLLVDTEAFF
cdr3_nt: TGTGCCAGCAGCTTACTCGTGGACACTGAAGCTTTCTTT

j_call: TRBJ2-6
d_call: -
clone_size: once
v_call: TRBV7-9
cdr3_length: 19
cdr3_aa: CASSSRRQVPNSGANVLTF
cdr3_nt: TGTGCCAGCAGCTCCCGCCGACAGGTCCCCAACTCTGGGGCCAACGTCCTGACTTTC

j_call: TRBJ2-3
d_call: TRBD2
clone_size: many
v_call: TRBV28
cdr3_length: 15
cdr3_aa: CASRSGLASTDTQYF
cdr3_nt: TGTGCCAGCAGGTCGGGACTAGCGAGCACAGATACGCAGTATTTT

j_call: TRBJ2-4
d_call: -
clone_size: many
v_call: TRBV29-1
cdr3_length: 13
cdr3_aa: CSVVVGSGNIQYF
cdr3_nt: TGCAGCGTTGTGGTTGGGTCCGGAAACATTCAGTACTTC

j_call: TRBJ2-7
d_call: TRBD2
clone_size: many
v_call: TRBV13
cdr3_length: 14
cdr3_aa: CASSPRAGDYEQYF
cdr3_nt: TGTGCCAGCAGCCCCCGGGCGGGGGACTACGAGCAGTACTTC

j_call: TRBJ1-4
d_call: -
clone_size: -
v_call: TRBV14
cdr3_length: 16
cdr3_aa: CASSQVTPATNEKLFF
cdr3_nt: TGTGCCAGCAGCCAAGTGACACCCGCAACTAATGAAAAACTGTTTTTT

j_call: TRBJ2-1
d_call: -
clone_size: many
v_call: TRBV11-3
cdr3_length: 16
cdr3_aa: CASSLGGGGTYNEQFF
cdr3_nt: TGTGCCAGCAGCTTAGGGGGCGGCGGTACCTACAATGAGCAGTTCTTC

j_call: TRBJ1-2
d_call: TRBD1
clone_size: -
v_call: TRBV7-2
cdr3_length: 15
cdr3_aa: CASSLLRQGEGGYTF
cdr3_nt: TGTGCCAGCAGCTTACTAAGACAGGGGGAGGGCGGCTACACCTTC

j_call: TRBJ2-1
d_call: TRBD1
clone_size: -
v_call: TRBV6-1
cdr3_length: 15
cdr3_aa: CASSKQGADTSEQFF
cdr3_nt: TGTGCCAGCAGTAAGCAGGGGGCGGACACCAGTGAGCAGTTCTTC

j_call: TRBJ2-7
d_call: TRBD2
clone_size: once
v_call: TRBV5-6
cdr3_length: 15
cdr3_aa: CASSLTSGAKYEQYF
cdr3_nt: TGTGCCAGCAGCCTTACTAGCGGAGCCAAATACGAGCAGTACTTC

j_call: TRBJ2-7
d_call: TRBD2
clone_size: few
v_call: TRBV12-3/TRBV12-4
cdr3_length: 16
cdr3_aa: CASRTGLAGGTYEQYF
cdr3_nt: TGTGCCAGCAGGACGGGACTAGCGGGAGGGACCTACGAGCAGTACTTC

j_call: TRBJ2-2
d_call: TRBD2
clone_size: -
v_call: TRBV10-1
cdr3_length: 15
cdr3_aa: CASSELAGATGELFF
cdr3_nt: TGCGCCAGCAGTGAGCTAGCGGGAGCTACCGGGGAGCTGTTTTTT

j_call: TRBJ1-2
d_call: TRBD1
clone_size: few
v_call: TRBV7-3
cdr3_length: 14
cdr3_aa: CASSLGQGKGGYTF
cdr3_nt: TGTGCCAGCAGCCTAGGACAGGGGAAGGGTGGCTACACCTTC

j_call: TRBJ2-2
d_call: -
clone_size: few
v_call: TRBV6-5
cdr3_length: 17
cdr3_aa: CASSFRRHEPNTGELFF
cdr3_nt: TGTGCCAGCAGTTTCCGAAGACATGAACCGAACACCGGGGAGCTGTTTTTT

j_call: TRBJ1-2
d_call: -
clone_size: -
v_call: TRBV9
cdr3_length: 15
cdr3_aa: CASSGGTTREYGYTF
cdr3_nt: TGTGCCAGCAGCGGCGGGACAACGAGGGAATATGGCTATACCTTC

j_call: TRBJ1-2
d_call: TRBD1
clone_size: -
v_call: TRBV5-6
cdr3_length: 14
cdr3_aa: CASSWPTGGSGYTF
cdr3_nt: TGTGCCAGCAGCTGGCCTACAGGGGGCAGTGGCTACACCTTC

j_call: TRBJ1-2
d_call: TRBD1
clone_size: many
v_call: TRBV7-2
cdr3_length: 13
cdr3_aa: CASSTRDRNGYTF
cdr3_nt: TGTGCCAGCAGCACCCGGGACAGGAATGGCTACACCTTC